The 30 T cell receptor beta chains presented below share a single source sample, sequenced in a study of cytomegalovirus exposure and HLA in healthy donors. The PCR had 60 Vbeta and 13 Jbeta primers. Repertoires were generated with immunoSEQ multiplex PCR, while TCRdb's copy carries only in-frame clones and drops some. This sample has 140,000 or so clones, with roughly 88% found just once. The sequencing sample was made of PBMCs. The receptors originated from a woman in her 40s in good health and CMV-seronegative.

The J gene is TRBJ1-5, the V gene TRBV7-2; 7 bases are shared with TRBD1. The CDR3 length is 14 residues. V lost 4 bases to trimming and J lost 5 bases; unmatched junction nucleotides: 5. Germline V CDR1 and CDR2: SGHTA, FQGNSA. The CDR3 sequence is CASSWGQQDQPQHF. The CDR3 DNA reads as TGTGCCAGCAGCTGGGGACAGCAGGATCAGCCCCAGCATTTT.

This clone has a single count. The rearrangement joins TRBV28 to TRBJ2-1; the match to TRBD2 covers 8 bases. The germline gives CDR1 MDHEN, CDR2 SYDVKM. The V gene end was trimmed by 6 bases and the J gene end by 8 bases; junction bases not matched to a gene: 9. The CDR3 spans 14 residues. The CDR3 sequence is CASSGRALGDEQFF. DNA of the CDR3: TGTGCCAGCAGCGGGAGGGCCTTAGGGGATGAGCAGTTCTTC.

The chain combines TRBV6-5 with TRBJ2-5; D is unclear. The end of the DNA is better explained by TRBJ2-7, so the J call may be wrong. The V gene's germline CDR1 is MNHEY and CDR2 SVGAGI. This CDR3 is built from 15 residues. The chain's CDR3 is CASSYSGFSTYEQYF. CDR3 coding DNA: TGTGCCAGCAGTTACTCGGGCTTCTCGACCTACGAGCAGTACTTC.

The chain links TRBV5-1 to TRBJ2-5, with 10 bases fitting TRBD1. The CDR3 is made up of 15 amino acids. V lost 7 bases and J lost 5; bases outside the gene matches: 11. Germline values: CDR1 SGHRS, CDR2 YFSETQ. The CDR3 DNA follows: TGCGCCAGCCGGGAGACAGGGGGCGTAGGGGAGACCCAGTACTTC. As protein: CASRETGGVGETQYF.

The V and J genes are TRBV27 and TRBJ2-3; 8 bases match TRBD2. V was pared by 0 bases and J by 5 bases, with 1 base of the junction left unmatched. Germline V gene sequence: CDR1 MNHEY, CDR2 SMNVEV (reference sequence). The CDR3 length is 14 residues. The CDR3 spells CASSLSLAGDTQYF. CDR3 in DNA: TGTGCCAGCAGTTTATCTCTAGCGGGAGATACGCAGTATTTT.

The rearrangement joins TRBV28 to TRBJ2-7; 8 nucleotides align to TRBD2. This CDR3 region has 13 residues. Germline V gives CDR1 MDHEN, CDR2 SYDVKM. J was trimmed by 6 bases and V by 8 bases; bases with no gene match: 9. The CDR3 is CASLPGRALEQYF. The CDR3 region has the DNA TGTGCCAGCCTTCCCGGGAGGGCCCTCGAGCAGTACTTC.

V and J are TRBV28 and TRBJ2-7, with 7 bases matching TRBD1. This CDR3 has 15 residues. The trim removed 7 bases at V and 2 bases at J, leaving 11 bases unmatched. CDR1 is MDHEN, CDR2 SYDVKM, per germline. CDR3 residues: CASTTTGSYPYEQYF. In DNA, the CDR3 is TGTGCCAGCACCACGACAGGGTCTTATCCCTACGAGCAGTACTTC.

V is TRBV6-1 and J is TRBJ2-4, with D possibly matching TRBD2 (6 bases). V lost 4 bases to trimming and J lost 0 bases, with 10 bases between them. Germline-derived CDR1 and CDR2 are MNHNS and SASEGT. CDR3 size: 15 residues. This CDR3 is CASSVPGVAKNIQYF. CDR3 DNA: TGTGCCAGCAGTGTACCGGGAGTAGCCAAAAACATTCAGTACTTC.

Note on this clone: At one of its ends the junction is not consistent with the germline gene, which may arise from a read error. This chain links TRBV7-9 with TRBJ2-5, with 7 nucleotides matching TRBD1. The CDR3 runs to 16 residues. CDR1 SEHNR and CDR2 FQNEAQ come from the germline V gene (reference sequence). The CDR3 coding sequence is TGTTCCAGCAGCTTAAGTGTATGGCAGGGGGTCGAGACCCAGTACTTC. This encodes CSSSLSVWQGVETQYF. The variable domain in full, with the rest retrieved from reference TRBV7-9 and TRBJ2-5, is DTGVSQNPRHKITKRGQNVTFRCDPISEHNRLYWYRQTLGQGPEFLTYFQNEAQLEKSRLLSDRFSAERPKGSFSTLEIQRTEQGDSAMYLCSSSLSVWQGVETQYFGPGTRLLVL.

CDR3 loop: CASSQDAAGREQYF. The CDR3 DNA follows: TGTGCCAGCAGCCAAGATGCTGCAGGTCGGGAGCAGTACTTC. The chain uses TRBV4-2 and TRBJ2-7; D unclear. The CDR3 is made up of 14 amino acids. Trimming took 0 bases from V and 7 from J, leaving 13 bases between them. Germline V gene lookup returns CDR1 LGHNA and CDR2 YNFKEQ.

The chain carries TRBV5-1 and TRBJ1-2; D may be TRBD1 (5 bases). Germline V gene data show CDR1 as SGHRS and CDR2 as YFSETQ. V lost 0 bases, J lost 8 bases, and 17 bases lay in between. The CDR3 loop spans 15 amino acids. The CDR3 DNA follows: TGCGCCAGCAGCTTGGATCTCGGTCGGGGGATCGGCTACACCTTC. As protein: CASSLDLGRGIGYTF.

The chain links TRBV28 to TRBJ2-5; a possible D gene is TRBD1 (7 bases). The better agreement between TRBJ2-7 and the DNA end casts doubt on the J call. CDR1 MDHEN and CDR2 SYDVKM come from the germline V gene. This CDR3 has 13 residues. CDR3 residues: CASSFQGGIEQYF. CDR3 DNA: TGTGCCAGCAGTTTTCAGGGGGGAATCGAGCAGTACTTC.

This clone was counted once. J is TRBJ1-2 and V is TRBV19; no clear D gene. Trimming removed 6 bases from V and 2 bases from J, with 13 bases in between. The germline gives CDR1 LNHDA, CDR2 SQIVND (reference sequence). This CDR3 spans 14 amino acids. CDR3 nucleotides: TGTGCCAGTAGCCGAGCGGTTTTGAACTATGGCTACACCTTC. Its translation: CASSRAVLNYGYTF.

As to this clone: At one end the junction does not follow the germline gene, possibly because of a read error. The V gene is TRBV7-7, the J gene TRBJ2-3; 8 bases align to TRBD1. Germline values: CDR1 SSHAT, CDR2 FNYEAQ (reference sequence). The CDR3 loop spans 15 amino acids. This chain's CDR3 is CASSLRGQTTDTQYF. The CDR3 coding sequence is TGTGCTAGCAGCCTCAGGGGGCAAACGACAGATACGCAGTATTTT. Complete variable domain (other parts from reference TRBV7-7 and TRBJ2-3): GAGVSQSPRYKVTKRGQDVTLRCDPISSHATLYWYQQALGQGPEFLTYFNYEAQPDKSGLPSDRFSAERPEGSISTLTIQRTEQRDSAMYRCASSLRGQTTDTQYFGPGTRLTVL.

Here the CDR3 DNA reads TGCGCCAGCAGCCAAAGACTAGCGGGAGTTGAGACCCAGTACTTC. Encoded protein: CASSQRLAGVETQYF. The V and J genes are TRBV4-3 and TRBJ2-5; 12 bases fit TRBD2. Looked up from germline, CDR1 is LGHNA and CDR2 is YSLEER. The V segment lost 2 bases and the J segment 5 bases; nucleotides outside the gene matches: 3. The CDR3 consists of 15 residues.

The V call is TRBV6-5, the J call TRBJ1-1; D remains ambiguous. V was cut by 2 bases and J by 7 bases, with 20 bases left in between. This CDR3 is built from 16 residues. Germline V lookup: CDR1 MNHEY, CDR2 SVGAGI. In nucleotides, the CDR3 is TGTGCCAGCAGTTACGAGGGCGCGGGGTCGACTTTTGAAGCTTTCTTT. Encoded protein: CASSYEGAGSTFEAFF.

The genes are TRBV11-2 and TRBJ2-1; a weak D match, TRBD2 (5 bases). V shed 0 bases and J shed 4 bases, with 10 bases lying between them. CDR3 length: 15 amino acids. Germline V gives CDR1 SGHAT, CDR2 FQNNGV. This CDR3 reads CASSLEAETYNEQFF. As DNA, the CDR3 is TGTGCCAGCAGCTTAGAAGCGGAGACGTACAATGAGCAGTTCTTC.

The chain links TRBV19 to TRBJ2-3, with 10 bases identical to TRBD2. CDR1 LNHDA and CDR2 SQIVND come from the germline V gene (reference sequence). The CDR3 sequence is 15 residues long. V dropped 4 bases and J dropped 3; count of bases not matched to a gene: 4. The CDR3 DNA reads TGTGCCAGTAGTAGCCAGCGGGAGGGTACAGATACGCAGTATTTT. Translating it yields CASSSQREGTDTQYF. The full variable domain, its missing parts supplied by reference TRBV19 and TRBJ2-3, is DGGITQSPKYLFRKEGQNVTLSCEQNLNHDAMYWYRQDPGQGLRLIYYSQIVNDFQKGDIAEGYSVSREKKESFPLTVTSAQKNPTAFYLCASSSQREGTDTQYFGPGTRLTVL.

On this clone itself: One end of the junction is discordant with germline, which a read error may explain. The CDR3 reads CSSSAGDLGYGYTF. The CDR3, as DNA: TGTTCCAGCAGCGCAGGGGATCTGGGCTATGGCTACACCTTC. The chain employs TRBV7-9 and TRBJ1-2; TRBD1 is a possible D gene (6 bases). Germline loops: CDR1 SEHNR, CDR2 FQNEAQ (reference sequence). This CDR3 comprises 14 residues.

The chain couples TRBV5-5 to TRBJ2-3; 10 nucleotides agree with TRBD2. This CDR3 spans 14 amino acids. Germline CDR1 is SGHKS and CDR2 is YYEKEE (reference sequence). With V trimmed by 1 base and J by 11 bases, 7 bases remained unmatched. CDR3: CASSLTSGAGGQYF. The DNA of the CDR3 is TGTGCCAGCAGCTTGACTAGCGGGGCAGGGGGGCAGTATTTT.

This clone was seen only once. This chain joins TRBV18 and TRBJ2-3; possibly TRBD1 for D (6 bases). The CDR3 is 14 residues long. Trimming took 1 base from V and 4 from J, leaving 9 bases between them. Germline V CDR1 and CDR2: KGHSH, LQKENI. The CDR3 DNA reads TGTGCCAGCTCACCACGAACAGGGCCAGATACGCAGTATTTT. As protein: CASSPRTGPDTQYF.

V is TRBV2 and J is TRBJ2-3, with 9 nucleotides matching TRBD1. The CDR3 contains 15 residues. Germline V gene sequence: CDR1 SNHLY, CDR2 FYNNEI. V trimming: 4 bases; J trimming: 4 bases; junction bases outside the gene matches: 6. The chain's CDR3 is CASSAGTGNPDTQYF. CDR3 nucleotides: TGTGCCAGCAGTGCCGGGACAGGGAACCCAGATACGCAGTATTTT.

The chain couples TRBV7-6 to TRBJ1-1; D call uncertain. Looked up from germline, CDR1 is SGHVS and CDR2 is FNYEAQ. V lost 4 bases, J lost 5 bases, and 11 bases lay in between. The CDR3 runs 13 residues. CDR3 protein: CASSSNRRTEAFF. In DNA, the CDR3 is TGTGCCAGCAGCTCCAATAGGCGGACTGAAGCTTTCTTT.

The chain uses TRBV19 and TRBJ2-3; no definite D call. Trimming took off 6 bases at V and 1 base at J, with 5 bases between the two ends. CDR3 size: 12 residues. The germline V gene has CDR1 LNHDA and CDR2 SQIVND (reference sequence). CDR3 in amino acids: CASRGGTDTQYF. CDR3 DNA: TGTGCCAGTAGGGGCGGCACAGATACGCAGTATTTT.

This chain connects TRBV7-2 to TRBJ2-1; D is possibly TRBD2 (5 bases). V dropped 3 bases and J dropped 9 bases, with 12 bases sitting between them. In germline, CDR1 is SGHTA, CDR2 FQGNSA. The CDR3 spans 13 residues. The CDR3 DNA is TGTGCCAGCAGCTTTCAGGACTGGGGTGAGCAGTTCTTC. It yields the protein CASSFQDWGEQFF.

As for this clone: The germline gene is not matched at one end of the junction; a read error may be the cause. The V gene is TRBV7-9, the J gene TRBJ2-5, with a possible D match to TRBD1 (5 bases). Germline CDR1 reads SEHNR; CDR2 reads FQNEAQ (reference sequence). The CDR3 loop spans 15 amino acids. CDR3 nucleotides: TGTTCCAGCAGCTTAGTGGTAGGGGTTTCGGAGACCCAGTACTTC. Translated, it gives CSSSLVVGVSETQYF.

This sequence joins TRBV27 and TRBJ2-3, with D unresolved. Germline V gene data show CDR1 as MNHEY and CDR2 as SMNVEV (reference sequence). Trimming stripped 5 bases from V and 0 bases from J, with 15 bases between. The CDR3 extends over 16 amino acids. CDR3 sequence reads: CASSTNWRKSTDTQYF. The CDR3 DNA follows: TGTGCCAGCAGTACAAACTGGCGGAAAAGCACAGATACGCAGTATTTT.

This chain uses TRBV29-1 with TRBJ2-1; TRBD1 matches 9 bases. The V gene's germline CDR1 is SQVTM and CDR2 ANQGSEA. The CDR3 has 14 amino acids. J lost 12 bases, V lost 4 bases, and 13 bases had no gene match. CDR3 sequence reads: CSVGFGGTGRWQFF. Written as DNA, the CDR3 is TGCAGCGTTGGGTTCGGCGGGACAGGGCGATGGCAGTTCTTC.

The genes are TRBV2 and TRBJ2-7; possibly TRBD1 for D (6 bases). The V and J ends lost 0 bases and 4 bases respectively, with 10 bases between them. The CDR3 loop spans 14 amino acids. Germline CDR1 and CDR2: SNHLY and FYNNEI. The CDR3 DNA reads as TGTGCCAGCAGTGAAGCAGGGGGACCTTACGAGCAGTACTTC. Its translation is CASSEAGGPYEQYF. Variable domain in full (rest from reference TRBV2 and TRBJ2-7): EPEVTQTPSHQVTQMGQEVILRCVPISNHLYFYWYRQILGQKVEFLVSFYNNEISEKSEIFDDQFSVERPDGSNFTLKIRSTKLEDSAMYFCASSEAGGPYEQYFGPGTRLTVT.

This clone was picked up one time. The CDR3: CASSTDTVYGYTF. The CDR3 DNA reads as TGTGCCAGCTCAACGGACACTGTCTATGGCTACACCTTC. V usage is TRBV18 and J usage is TRBJ1-2, with D tentatively TRBD1 (5 bases). With 5 bases removed from V and 4 bases from J, the gap between germline ends came to 11 bases. CDR3 length: 13 residues. CDR1 is KGHSH and CDR2 is LQKENI in the germline V gene.